A selection of T cell receptor beta chains follows, all from one sample in a study of regulatory T cells in long-lasting Graves disease. TCRdb itself ran the multiplex PCR reads through MiXCR, one entry per CDR3 protein. The table shows roughly 360,000 distinct CDR3 sequences, with around 11% occurring only once. These data also featured in a second study, about T cells in Graves' hyperthyroidism and ophthalmopathy.

Material: peripheral blood mononuclear cells (PBMCs), obtained at new diagnosis, from a patient treated with antithyroid drugs. These receptors all come from a woman between 18 and 30 years old with Graves disease. The CDR3 runs from the conserved cysteine through the conserved F or W. D genes are given only for firm matches. Size is stated for part of the rows, as once, few or many counts, or as a class when the clone is expanded.

v_gene	d_gene	len	abundance	j_gene	CDR3nt	CDR3aa
TRBV18	.	15	many	TRBJ1-2	TGTGCCAGCTCGGAACGGGGACATCATAACTATGGCTACACCTTC	CASSERGHHNYGYTF
TRBV20-1	.	15	.	TRBJ1-2	TGCAGTGCTAGGATCGCGGGGTTAGAGAACTATGGCTACACCTTC	CSARIAGLENYGYTF
TRBV19	TRBD1	15	few	TRBJ2-1	TGTGCCAGTAGTACCGACAGGGGTTCCTACAATGAGCAGTTCTTC	CASSTDRGSYNEQFF
TRBV3-1	.	15	.	TRBJ2-7	TGTGCCAGCAGCCAAGAGGGGGTCTTCGCCTACGAGCAGTACTTC	CASSQEGVFAYEQYF
TRBV9	.	17	few	TRBJ2-6	TGTGCCAGCAGCCCCCGGGACCTTTTCTCTGGGGCCAACGTCCTGACTTTC	CASSPRDLFSGANVLTF
TRBV6-5	.	14	many	TRBJ1-1	TGTGCCAGCAGTTACGGGGGCGCGAGGACTGAAGCTTTCTTT	CASSYGGARTEAFF
TRBV29-1	.	14	.	TRBJ2-1	TGCAGCGTTAACGGGCTAGAGGGGACCAATGAGCAGTTCTTC	CSVNGLEGTNEQFF
TRBV20-1	.	13	many	TRBJ1-1	TGCAGTGCCTACGACAGTTTAAACACTGAAGCTTTCTTT	CSAYDSLNTEAFF
TRBV2	.	17	few	TRBJ2-7	TGTGCCAGAAGTGTTGGAGGAGCTCGGCAGGGGTACTACGAGCAGTACTTC	CARSVGGARQGYYEQYF
TRBV20-1	.	12	many	TRBJ2-5	TGCAGTGCTAGATTGGACCAAGAGACCCAGTACTTC	CSARLDQETQYF
TRBV11-1	TRBD1	19	many	TRBJ1-1	TGTGCCAGCAGCTTGCTCACACAGGGGCCTTGGCATTTGATCACTGAAGCTTTCTTT	CASSLLTQGPWHLITEAFF
TRBV6-9	TRBD1	16	few	TRBJ1-2	TGTGCCAGCAGTTACGACGGGACAGGGAGGGGTGGCGGCTACACCTTC	CASSYDGTGRGGGYTF
TRBV11-2	.	16	few	TRBJ2-5	TGTGCCAGCAGCTCCCTGAGACAGGGGACTAAAAAGACCCAGTACTTC	CASSSLRQGTKKTQYF
TRBV20-1	TRBD1	17	.	TRBJ1-5	TGCAGTGCTAGGGGCCCGTGGGGGACAGGGGAATCAGCGTCCCAGCATTTT	CSARGPWGTGESASQHF
TRBV10-1	TRBD1	14	many	TRBJ2-5	TGCGCCAGCAGTGAGAACAGGGGCCAAGAGACCCAGTACTTC	CASSENRGQETQYF
TRBV28	.	12	many	TRBJ2-1	TGTGCCAGCAGTACCCGACTCAATGAGCAGTTCTTC	CASSTRLNEQFF
TRBV2	TRBD2	15	many	TRBJ2-3	TGTGCCAGCAGTGGGACTAGCGAGAGCACAGATACGCAGTATTTT	CASSGTSESTDTQYF
TRBV6-1	.	15	many	TRBJ2-1	TGTGCCAGCAGGGACGGTACAAGCTCCTACAATGAGCAGTTCTTC	CASRDGTSSYNEQFF
TRBV5-8	.	14	many	TRBJ1-1	TGTGCCAGTGAGCAGGCTGGCATGAACACTGAAGCTTTCTTT	CASEQAGMNTEAFF
TRBV6-2/TRBV6-3	.	12	.	TRBJ2-7	TGTGCCAGCAGTCCGCGCGGCAGGTTTCCCTCCTTC	CASSPRGRFPSF
TRBV13	.	17	few	TRBJ1-3	TGTGCCAGCAGCTTAGCGCGAACCGGGAGGCCTGGAAACACCATATATTTT	CASSLARTGRPGNTIYF
TRBV12-3/TRBV12-4	TRBD1	14	many	TRBJ1-1	TGTGCCATCCACAGGGGGCAGATGAACACTGAAGCTTTCTTT	CAIHRGQMNTEAFF
TRBV19	TRBD2	16	many	TRBJ2-1	TGTGCCAGTAGTATCCGATCTAGCGGCTCCTACAATGAGCAGTTCTTC	CASSIRSSGSYNEQFF
TRBV12-3/TRBV12-4	.	15	few	TRBJ1-2	TGTGCCAGCAGCTTCCGGGGGGGATGGAGCTATGGCTACACCTTC	CASSFRGGWSYGYTF
TRBV27	.	15	many	TRBJ2-5	TGTGCCAGCAGTTTCATTTATAGGGGCCCAGGGGCCCAGTACTTC	CASSFIYRGPGAQYF
TRBV6-2/TRBV6-3	.	15	many	TRBJ2-1	TGTGCCAGCAGTTACTCGGGGGAGTCCTACAATGAGCAGTTCTTC	CASSYSGESYNEQFF
TRBV19	.	18	few	TRBJ1-1	TGTGCCATCGCCACATCCCCCCGACAGAGCGCTATGAACACTGAAGCTTTCTTT	CAIATSPRQSAMNTEAFF
TRBV28	.	12	many	TRBJ2-5	TGTGCCAGCAGTGACGGGCGGGAGACCCAGTACTTC	CASSDGRETQYF
TRBV18	.	16	many	TRBJ1-4	TGTGCCAGCTCACCAACGGAGGGAGTAGATAATGAAAAACTGTTTTTT	CASSPTEGVDNEKLFF
TRBV5-4	TRBD2	15	.	TRBJ2-5	TGTGCCAGCAGCCCTGTGCCGGGAGGCCAAGAGACCCAGTACTTC	CASSPVPGGQETQYF
TRBV18	.	14	many	TRBJ2-3	TGTGCCAGCTCACCTTCCCAACGCACAGATACGCAGTATTTT	CASSPSQRTDTQYF
TRBV7-2	.	13	many	TRBJ2-5	TGTGCCAGCAGCTTATCGGGAGCGGAGACCCAGTACTTC	CASSLSGAETQYF
TRBV28	.	15	many	TRBJ2-5	TGTGCCAGCAGCCTGCGGGGAGCAGGCTTAGGGACCCAGTACTTC	CASSLRGAGLGTQYF
TRBV10-3	.	13	.	TRBJ1-1	TGTGCCATCAGTACGGACAGAAACACTGAAGCTTTCTTT	CAISTDRNTEAFF